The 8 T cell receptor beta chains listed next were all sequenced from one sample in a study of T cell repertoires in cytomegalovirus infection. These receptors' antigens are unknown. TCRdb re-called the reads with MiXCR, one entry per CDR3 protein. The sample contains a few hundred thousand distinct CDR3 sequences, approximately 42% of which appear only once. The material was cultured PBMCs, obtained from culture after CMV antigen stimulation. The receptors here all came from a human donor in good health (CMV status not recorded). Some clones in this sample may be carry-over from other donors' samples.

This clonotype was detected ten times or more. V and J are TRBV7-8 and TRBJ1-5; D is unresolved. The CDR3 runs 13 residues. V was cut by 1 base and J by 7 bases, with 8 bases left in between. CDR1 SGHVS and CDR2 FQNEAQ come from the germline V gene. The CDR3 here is CASSLDRVQPQHF. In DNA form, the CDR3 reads TGTGCCAGCAGCTTAGATAGGGTCCAGCCCCAGCATTTT.

CDR3 sequence reads: CAWSVPSTGGANVLTF. Here the CDR3 DNA reads TGTGCCTGGAGTGTACCGTCCACGGGAGGGGCCAACGTCCTGACTTTC. V gene TRBV30 combines with J gene TRBJ2-6, with D perhaps matching TRBD2 (5 bases). The CDR3 sequence is 16 residues long. V lost 0 bases, J lost 4 bases, and 13 bases lay in between. Germline assignment: CDR1 GTSNPN and CDR2 SVGIG (reference sequence).

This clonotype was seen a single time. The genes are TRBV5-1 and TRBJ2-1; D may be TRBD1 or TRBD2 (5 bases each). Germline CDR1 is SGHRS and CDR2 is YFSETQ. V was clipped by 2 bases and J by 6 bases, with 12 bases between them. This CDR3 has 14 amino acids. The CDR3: CASSFPGAGNEQFF. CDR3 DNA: TGCGCCAGCAGCTTCCCCGGGGCGGGCAATGAGCAGTTCTTC.

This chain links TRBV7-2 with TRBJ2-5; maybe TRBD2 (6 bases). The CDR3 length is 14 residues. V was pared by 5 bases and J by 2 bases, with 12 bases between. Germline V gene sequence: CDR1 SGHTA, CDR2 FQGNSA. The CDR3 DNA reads TGTGCCAGCAGCGGGAGGACTTTACAAGAGACCCAGTACTTC. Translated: CASSGRTLQETQYF. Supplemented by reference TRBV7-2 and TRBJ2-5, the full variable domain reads GAGVSQSPSNKVTEKGKDVELRCDPISGHTALYWYRQSLGQGLEFLIYFQGNSAPDKSGLPSDRFSAERTGGSVSTLTIQRTQQEDSAVYLCASSGRTLQETQYFGPGTRLLVL.

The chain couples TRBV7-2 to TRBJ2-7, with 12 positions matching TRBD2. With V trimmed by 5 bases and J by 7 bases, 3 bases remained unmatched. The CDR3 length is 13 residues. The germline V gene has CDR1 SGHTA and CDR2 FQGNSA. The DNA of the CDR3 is TGTGCCAGCAGCAAGACTAGCGGGAGAGAGCAGTACTTC. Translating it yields CASSKTSGREQYF.

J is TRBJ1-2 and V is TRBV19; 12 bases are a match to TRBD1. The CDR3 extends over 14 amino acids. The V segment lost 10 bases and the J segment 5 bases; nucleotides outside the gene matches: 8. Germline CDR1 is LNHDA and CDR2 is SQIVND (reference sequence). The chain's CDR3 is CATKTGQGAYGYTF. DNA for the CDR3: TGTGCCACCAAAACGGGACAGGGGGCGTATGGCTACACCTTC.

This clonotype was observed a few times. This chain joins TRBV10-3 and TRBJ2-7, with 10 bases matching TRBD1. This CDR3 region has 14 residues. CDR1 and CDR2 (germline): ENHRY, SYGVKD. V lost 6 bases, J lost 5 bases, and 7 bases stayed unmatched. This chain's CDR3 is CAIRTDRGLHEQYF. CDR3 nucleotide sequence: TGTGCCATCAGGACCGACAGGGGGCTACACGAGCAGTACTTC.

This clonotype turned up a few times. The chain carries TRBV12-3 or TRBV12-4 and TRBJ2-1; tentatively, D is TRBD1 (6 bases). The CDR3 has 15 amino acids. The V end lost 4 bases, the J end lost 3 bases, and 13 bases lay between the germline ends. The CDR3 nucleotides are TGTGCCAGCAGTTCACCCGGGACACTCTACAATGAGCAGTTCTTC. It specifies CASSSPGTLYNEQFF.